This entry describes one TCR beta chain. Antigen unknown. Both 60 Vbeta primers and 13 Jbeta primers went into the PCR. Sequencing was performed with immunoSEQ multiplex PCR; in TCRdb, only in-frame clones are kept and a portion is missing. The sample contains 200,000 or so clones, about 80% of which appear only once. The data are from a study of cytomegalovirus exposure and HLA in healthy donors. Overall study results and limits: Evidence from a later analysis indicated that most CMV-associated TCR beta chains looked HLA-restricted. The study carried out a later analysis of TCR beta sequences. It associated roughly 17,000 of them with specific HLA alleles at a false discovery rate of 0.05. The classifier reportedly diagnosed cytomegalovirus status with high sensitivity and specificity.

Material for sequencing was PBMCs. This TCR came from a woman under 30 in good health and CMV-seropositive.

Written as DNA, the CDR3 is TGTGCCAGCAGCTTAGTGGGCGGGAGCTCCTATAATTCACCCCTCCACTTT. This sequence encodes CASSLVGGSSYNSPLHF. This chain uses TRBV11-2 with TRBJ1-6; the D is unclear. V gave up 1 base and J gave up 0 bases, with 10 bases separating them. Germline V CDR1 and CDR2: SGHAT, FQNNGV. This CDR3 spans 17 amino acids.